The 31 T cell receptor beta chains reported below all come from one sample, sequenced in a study of human T cells and chemical hapten exposure. Time point noted: patch test 2, 6 weeks after DPC sensitization. This sample's treatment: therapeutic diphenylcyclopropenone sensitization with weekly scalp DPC. TCRdb itself ran the RACE reads through MiXCR, one entry per CDR3 protein. This sample has roughly 380,000 distinct CDR3 sequences, with just under 6.5% found just once. The sample consisted of whole blood, taken in connection with sensitization to the hapten diphenylcyclopropenone (DPC). These receptors originate from a woman between 18 and 29 years old with alopecia areata. Some clones in this sample may be carry-over from other donors' samples.

This clonotype was picked up many times. The CDR3 DNA sequence: TGTGCCAGCAGTTTTCGCCGGAGGGGGAGTCAGCCCCAGCATTTT. Translation gives CASSFRRRGSQPQHF. V is TRBV28 and J is TRBJ1-5, with D possibly TRBD1 on 6 matching bases. V was trimmed by 3 bases and J by 6 bases, leaving 15 bases between them. Germline V gene data show CDR1 as MDHEN and CDR2 as SYDVKM. The CDR3 runs to 15 residues.

This clonotype appeared many times. The V gene is TRBV5-1, the J gene TRBJ2-1; 11 positions agree with TRBD1. V was clipped by 3 bases and J by 4 bases; unmatched bases: 3. Per germline, CDR1 SGHRS and CDR2 YFSETQ. The CDR3 extends over 15 amino acids. The CDR3 is CASSSGQGAYNEQFF. CDR3 sequence (DNA): TGCGCCAGCAGCTCTGGACAGGGGGCTTACAATGAGCAGTTCTTC.

There are a few counts of this clonotype. The J gene is TRBJ1-5, the V gene TRBV4-1; D is perhaps TRBD1 (5 bases). This CDR3 contains 15 residues. Germline CDR1 MGHRA, CDR2 YSYEKL. Trimming stripped 3 bases from V and 6 bases from J, with 15 bases between. Here the CDR3 DNA reads TGCGCCAGCAGCCATCCGGCCAGGGCTCCTCAGCCCCAGCATTTT. Translated: CASSHPARAPQPQHF.

The rearrangement joins TRBV2 to TRBJ1-4; no clear D gene. This CDR3 region has 14 residues. Trimming stripped 6 bases from V and 0 bases from J, with 8 bases between. Germline V gene sequence: CDR1 SNHLY, CDR2 FYNNEI. CDR3: CASRWTTTNEKLFF. DNA of the CDR3: TGTGCCAGCAGGTGGACTACAACTAATGAAAAACTGTTTTTT.

There are a few counts of this clonotype. The rearrangement uses TRBV14 and TRBJ2-3; TRBD2 matches at 8 bases. The CDR3 is 14 residues long. CDR1 is SGHDN, CDR2 FVKESK, per germline. With 9 bases clipped from V and 4 bases from J, the junction kept 9 bases outside the gene matches. Here the CDR3 reads CASTVRTSPDTQYF. In DNA, the CDR3 is TGTGCCAGTACCGTCAGGACTAGCCCAGATACGCAGTATTTT.

The table lists this clonotype with many counts. The chain carries TRBV6-6 and TRBJ2-6; either TRBD1 or TRBD2 may fit D (6 bases each). V was pared by 2 bases and J by 0 bases, with 8 bases between. The V gene's germline CDR1 is MNHNY and CDR2 SVGAGI (reference sequence). The CDR3 length is 16 residues. CDR3 nucleotides: TGTGCCAGCAGTTACGAGGGGGGCTCTGGGGCCAACGTCCTGACTTTC. It codes for CASSYEGGSGANVLTF.

Notes on this clonotype: No DNA is shown, since the ends of the CDR3 on it are uncertain; the CDR3 is the one TCRdb lists. This chain links TRBV12-3 or TRBV12-4 with TRBJ1-1; TRBD1, the table's D call, was not compared with the DNA. The CDR3 is 16 amino acids long, termini counted. CDR3: CASSFLAGRGNTEAFF.

This clonotype appeared many times. V usage is TRBV5-1 and J usage is TRBJ1-4; a possible D gene is TRBD1 (5 bases). From germline, CDR1 is SGHRS and CDR2 YFSETQ. V shed 4 bases and J shed 8 bases, with 15 bases lying between them. This CDR3 is 14 amino acids long. In DNA form, the CDR3 reads TGCGCCAGCAGCCTGGGGGAGCTGAGAGAAAAACTGTTTTTT. Its translation is CASSLGELREKLFF.

This clonotype has more than one count but fewer than ten. V is TRBV6-5 and J is TRBJ2-7, with 7 bases that match TRBD2. The germline V gene encodes CDR1 MNHEY and CDR2 SVGAGI. The CDR3 has 15 amino acids. Trimming took 5 bases from V and 0 from J; bases not matched to a gene: 7. Here the CDR3 DNA reads TGTGCCAGCAGTACAGCGGGAACCAGCTCCTACGAGCAGTACTTC. It specifies CASSTAGTSSYEQYF.

J is TRBJ1-1 and V is TRBV6-5, with 7 bases lining up with TRBD1. V was pared by 4 bases and J by 4 bases, with 6 bases of the junction left unmatched. This CDR3 region has 14 residues. Germline V gene data show CDR1 as MNHEY and CDR2 as SVGAGI. The CDR3: CASSLQGSGTEAFF. CDR3 bases: TGTGCCAGCAGTTTACAGGGGTCCGGCACTGAAGCTTTCTTT.

This clonotype was picked up a small number of times. CDR3 nucleotides: TGTGCCAGCAGCGCCCGACTCGAAGTTAGGTCAGGGTACGAGCAGTACTTC. It is translated as CASSARLEVRSGYEQYF. The rearrangement links TRBV9 to TRBJ2-7, with D perhaps matching TRBD1 (5 bases). There are 17 residues in the CDR3. Germline-derived CDR1 and CDR2 are SGDLS and YYNGEE. V lost 3 bases, J lost 4 bases, and 23 bases lay in between.

This rearrangement joins TRBV28 to TRBJ2-7; TRBD2 matches at 8 bases. The CDR3 loop spans 14 amino acids. CDR1 is MDHEN, CDR2 SYDVKM, per germline. V shed 10 bases, J shed 2 bases, and the junction held 10 bases outside the gene matches. In DNA form, the CDR3 reads TGTGCCACTATTGGGCGGGGGGATGCCTACGAGCAGTACTTC. Encoded protein: CATIGRGDAYEQYF.

This clonotype was observed many times. The gene calls are TRBV20-1 and TRBJ2-1; D could derive from TRBD1 or TRBD2 (6 bases each). Germline V gene data show CDR1 as DFQATT and CDR2 as SNEGSKA (reference sequence). The V end was cut by 6 bases, the J end by 5 bases, with 14 bases between. This CDR3 has 13 residues. CDR3 nucleotides: TGCAGTGCCCCCATCGGGGGCCACAATGAGCAGTTCTTC. This sequence encodes CSAPIGGHNEQFF.

This clonotype was recorded a few times. The CDR3: CASSLGGTFYEQYF. CDR3 bases: TGTGCCAGCAGCTTAGGGGGAACCTTCTACGAGCAGTACTTC. The chain employs TRBV2 and TRBJ2-7, with D maybe TRBD1 (6 bases). V was pared by 6 bases and J by 3 bases, with 15 bases between. The CDR3 spans 14 residues. Germline V gene data show CDR1 as SNHLY and CDR2 as FYNNEI.

Many counts were recorded for this clonotype. This chain connects TRBV28 to TRBJ2-1; no firm D call. V lost 3 bases to trimming and J lost 6 bases, with 12 bases between them. This CDR3 contains 14 residues. CDR1 and CDR2 from the germline V gene are MDHEN and SYDVKM. This chain's CDR3 is CASSFLGSSNEQFF. The CDR3 nucleotides read TGTGCCAGCAGTTTTCTAGGGTCAAGCAATGAGCAGTTCTTC.

The rearrangement joins TRBV7-2 to TRBJ2-1, with TRBD2 identical over 8 bases. Germline CDR1 SGHTA, CDR2 FQGNSA. Trimming at V came to 7 bases and at J to 5 bases, leaving 4 bases not matched to a gene. This CDR3 is 13 amino acids long. CDR3 bases: TGTGCCAGCAAGAGACTAGCGAACAATGAGCAGTTCTTC. Its protein is CASKRLANNEQFF.

In this sample, this clonotype turned up a few times. The V gene is TRBV28, the J gene TRBJ1-6, with TRBD1 matching over 10 bases. The CDR3 has 17 amino acids. With V trimmed by 5 bases and J by 3 bases, 7 bases remained unmatched. Germline assignment: CDR1 MDHEN and CDR2 SYDVKM. The CDR3 DNA reads as TGTGCCAGCAGTATGGACAGGGGGAGGATCTATAATTCACCCCTCCACTTT. Protein sequence: CASSMDRGRIYNSPLHF. Drawing the rest from reference TRBV28 and TRBJ1-6, the complete variable domain is DVKVTQSSRYLVKRTGEKVFLECVQDMDHENMFWYRQDPGLGLRLIYFSYDVKMKEKGDIPEGYSVSREKKERFSLILESASTNQTSMYLCASSMDRGRIYNSPLHFGNGTRLTVT.

The chain carries TRBV5-6 and TRBJ1-2; 7 nucleotides match TRBD1. Trimming took 4 bases from V and 7 from J; bases not matched to a gene: 4. This CDR3 is 12 amino acids long. CDR1 is SGHDT, CDR2 YYEEEE, per germline. DNA of the CDR3: TGTGCCAGCAGCCAAGGGACAGTTGGCTACACCTTC. Translation: CASSQGTVGYTF.

The chain has TRBV7-9 and TRBJ2-7, with D perhaps matching TRBD2 (5 bases). The CDR3 extends over 14 amino acids. Germline CDR1 SEHNR, CDR2 FQNEAQ (reference sequence). V was cut by 0 bases and J by 4 bases, with 10 bases left in between. CDR3 amino acids: CASSLASTGYEQYF. The CDR3 bases are TGTGCCAGCAGCTTAGCGTCTACGGGGTACGAGCAGTACTTC.

V gene TRBV7-9 combines with J gene TRBJ2-6; no clear D gene. The germline gives CDR1 SEHNR, CDR2 FQNEAQ (reference sequence). V shed 8 bases and J shed 2 bases, with 7 bases lying between them. This CDR3 is 13 amino acids long. CDR3 protein: CASVTTGANVLTF. The CDR3 DNA reads TGTGCCAGCGTCACTACTGGGGCCAACGTCCTGACTTTC.

The chain employs TRBV6-2 or TRBV6-3 and TRBJ1-5; 10 bases line up with TRBD1. This CDR3 comprises 15 residues. Per the germline V gene, CDR1 is MNHEY and CDR2 is SVGEGT. V trimming: 6 bases; J trimming: 6 bases; junction bases outside the gene matches: 8. This chain's CDR3 is CASSPGTGETQPQHF. CDR3 DNA: TGTGCCAGCAGCCCCGGGACAGGGGAGACTCAGCCCCAGCATTTT.

This rearrangement joins TRBV2 to TRBJ2-3; tentative D call: TRBD2 (5 bases). Germline values: CDR1 SNHLY, CDR2 FYNNEI. CDR3 length equals 14 residues. Trimming took 8 bases from V and 2 from J, leaving 14 bases between them. As DNA, the CDR3 is TGTGCCAGCCTACTATCCGGGGTCACAGATACGCAGTATTTT. It is translated as CASLLSGVTDTQYF.

The chain uses TRBV18 and TRBJ2-6; D perhaps matches TRBD2 (6 bases). V dropped 3 bases and J dropped 1 base, with 19 bases sitting between them. In germline, CDR1 is KGHSH, CDR2 LQKENI. This CDR3 region has 19 residues. CDR3 nucleotides: TGTGCCAGCTCACCCTTCGGAGGGAGCCGCCAATCTGGGGCCAACGTCCTGACTTTC. This codes for CASSPFGGSRQSGANVLTF.

The rearrangement uses TRBV7-9 and TRBJ1-3, with D maybe TRBD1 (5 bases). V was shortened by 4 bases and J by 9 bases, with 13 bases between the two germline ends. CDR1 and CDR2 (germline): SEHNR, FQNEAQ (reference sequence). CDR3 length: 13 residues. CDR3 DNA sequence: TGTGCCAGCAGCTCTGACCCCGGGACCACCATATATTTT. Translation gives CASSSDPGTTIYF.

This clonotype occurred a few times. The V gene is TRBV11-2, the J gene TRBJ1-1; perhaps TRBD1 as D (6 bases). CDR1 and CDR2 from the germline V gene are SGHAT and FQNNGV. With 5 bases removed from V and 1 base from J, the gap between germline ends came to 11 bases. The CDR3 totals 14 residues. The CDR3 spells CASSVNRANTEAFF. In DNA form, the CDR3 reads TGTGCCAGCAGCGTGAACAGGGCGAACACTGAAGCTTTCTTT.

In its sample, this clonotype was seen many times. This chain connects TRBV5-1 to TRBJ1-3, with 7 bases aligning to TRBD1. The CDR3 sequence is 15 residues long. The J segment lost 0 bases and the V segment lost 4 bases, leaving 4 bases of the junction unmatched. The V gene's germline CDR1 is SGHRS and CDR2 YFSETQ. The CDR3 DNA sequence: TGCGCCAGCAGCATCCAGGGGGGCTCTGGAAACACCATATATTTT. Amino acids: CASSIQGGSGNTIYF.

This clonotype was recorded at least ten times. The chain carries TRBV25-1 and TRBJ2-6; possible D gene TRBD2, 6 bases. Germline V gene lookup returns CDR1 MGHDK and CDR2 SYGVNS. Trimming cost V 5 bases and J 2 bases, with 16 bases left between them. This CDR3 contains 17 residues. The CDR3 DNA sequence: TGTGCCAGCAGTCCGAAACCGGGGGACCCTGGGGCCAACGTCCTGACTTTC. It encodes CASSPKPGDPGANVLTF.

This clonotype has at least ten counts. The chain carries TRBV10-3 and TRBJ1-3; D unclear. The V end lost 6 bases, the J end lost 0 bases, and 12 bases lay between the germline ends. Germline loops: CDR1 ENHRY, CDR2 SYGVKD. The CDR3 spans 15 residues. DNA for the CDR3: TGTGCCATCAGAGCAGAAACTTACTCTGGAAACACCATATATTTT. This codes for CAIRAETYSGNTIYF.

This clonotype was found a few times. The chain has TRBV13 and TRBJ1-6, with D possibly TRBD1 on 5 matching bases. The CDR3 is 14 amino acids. V shed 4 bases and J shed 14 bases, with 18 bases lying between them. The V gene's germline CDR1 is PRHDT and CDR2 FYEKMQ (reference sequence). CDR3 bases: TGTGCCAGCAGCTCTAGACAGCTTTTCGCATCCCTCCACTTT. It translates to CASSSRQLFASLHF.

This clonotype was detected many times. The chain uses TRBV29-1 and TRBJ1-5, with 10 bases matching TRBD1. Trimming removed 7 bases from V and 7 bases from J; junction bases left unmatched: 4. CDR1 and CDR2 (germline): SQVTM, ANQGSEA. The CDR3 covers 12 residues. CDR3 protein: CSARQGAQPQHF. In DNA form, the CDR3 reads TGCAGCGCCAGACAGGGGGCACAGCCCCAGCATTTT.

CDR3 coding DNA: TGTGCCACCAGCAACGACAGGGTTGATTTTGACACCATATATTTT. Translating gives CATSNDRVDFDTIYF. The genes are TRBV15 and TRBJ1-3; 7 bases fit TRBD1. CDR1 and CDR2 (germline): LNHNV, YYDKDF (reference sequence). The CDR3 spans 15 residues. The J segment lost 8 bases and the V segment lost 4 bases, leaving 11 bases of the junction unmatched.